These T cell receptor beta chains were read from a single sample in a study of cytomegalovirus exposure and HLA in healthy donors. Only in-frame clones appear in the TCRdb table, and some are missing; sequencing was by immunoSEQ multiplex PCR. Here the sample spans roughly 230,000 clones, around four fifths being singletons. The specimen sequenced was PBMCs. These TCRs come from a boy younger than 18 in good health and CMV-seronegative. Each CDR3 is given with its conserved first and last residue. D genes are given only for firm matches. Clone size is given for some rows only: seen once, a few or many times, or a class if the clone is expanded.

TRBV30,TRBJ2-3,12,.,.,CAWSVWTVTQYF,TGTGCCTGGAGTGTATGGACTGTTACGCAGTATTTT
TRBV10-3,TRBJ2-7,14,.,TRBD1,CAISESQGIYEQYF,TGTGCCATCAGTGAATCACAGGGGATCTACGAGCAGTACTTC
TRBV7-8,TRBJ2-2,16,.,TRBD2,CASSTGTSGNTGELFF,TGTGCCAGCAGCACAGGGACTAGCGGGAACACCGGGGAGCTGTTTTTT
TRBV7-3,TRBJ2-2,16,.,.,CASGPGSKLLTGELFF,TGTGCCAGCGGACCGGGGTCCAAGTTGTTGACCGGGGAGCTGTTTTTT
TRBV11-3,TRBJ2-3,15,.,TRBD2,CASSVSGRTTDTQYF,TGTGCCAGCAGCGTTAGCGGGAGAACCACAGATACGCAGTATTTT
TRBV11-3,TRBJ2-7,16,.,.,CASSSVGLNPRGEQYF,TGTGCCAGCAGCTCCGTCGGACTCAATCCCCGGGGGGAGCAGTACTTC
TRBV4-1,TRBJ1-4,17,.,.,CASSRGVTGSGGEKLLF,TGCGCCAGCAGCCGCGGTGTTACCGGGTCCGGGGGAGAAAAACTGCTTTTT
TRBV6-5,TRBJ1-5,12,.,.,CASSYPGPPQHF,TGTGCCAGCAGTTACCCCGGTCCCCCTCAGCATTTT
TRBV5-4,TRBJ1-2,17,.,.,CASSLAPGQATYYGYTF,TGTGCCAGCAGCTTGGCCCCGGGACAAGCAACCTACTATGGCTACACCTTC
TRBV29-1,TRBJ2-1,11,.,TRBD2,CSVEAGGPVVF,TGCAGCGTTGAAGCGGGGGGGCCCGTGGTCTTC
TRBV6-1,TRBJ1-1,13,.,.,CASSYAFGTEAFF,TGTGCCAGCAGTTATGCTTTCGGCACTGAAGCTTTCTTT
TRBV11-3,TRBJ2-5,13,once,.,CASSQRVRETQYF,TGTGCCAGCAGCCAGAGGGTGCGAGAGACCCAGTACTTC
TRBV7-6,TRBJ1-4,14,.,TRBD1,CASSQGQDNEKLFF,TGTGCCAGCAGCCAGGGACAGGATAATGAAAAACTGTTTTTT
TRBV29-1,TRBJ2-3,15,.,TRBD1,CSVAGTGASTDTQYF,TGCAGCGTGGCCGGGACAGGCGCTAGCACAGATACGCAGTATTTT
TRBV7-3,TRBJ2-3,16,.,TRBD1,CASSLIGTGGTDTQYF,TGTGCCAGCAGCTTAATCGGGACAGGGGGCACAGATACGCAGTATTTT
TRBV7-9,TRBJ1-4,13,.,.,CASSLSQGEKLFF,TGTGCCAGCAGCTTATCGCAGGGGGAAAAACTGTTTTTT
TRBV7-9,TRBJ2-7,14,.,.,CASSLPGLSTEQYF,TGTGCCAGCAGCTTACCCGGACTGAGTACGGAGCAGTACTTC
TRBV15,TRBJ2-7,15,few,.,CATSRGTSRVTEQYF,TGTGCCACCAGCAGAGGCACTAGCCGAGTGACCGAGCAGTACTTC
TRBV18,TRBJ2-5,15,once,TRBD2,CASSPQTSAQETQYF,TGTGCCAGCTCGCCCCAAACTAGCGCCCAAGAGACCCAGTACTTC
TRBV11-2,TRBJ2-5,16,.,.,CASSLSRGGGTETQYF,TGTGCCAGCAGCTTATCACGGGGAGGGGGGACAGAGACCCAGTACTTC
TRBV7-9,TRBJ2-1,14,.,.,CASSSSGTRNEQFF,TGTGCCAGCAGCTCATCCGGGACACGCAATGAGCAGTTCTTC
TRBV13,TRBJ2-2,14,.,.,CASSLVSPGGELFF,TGTGCCAGCAGCTTAGTTTCCCCGGGCGGGGAGCTGTTTTTT
TRBV2,TRBJ2-5,15,once,.,CASSPMTVIQETQYF,TGTGCCAGCAGTCCTATGACAGTTATACAAGAGACCCAGTACTTC
TRBV27,TRBJ1-1,12,.,.,CASSLLQGTAFF,TGTGCCAGCAGTTTACTTCAGGGGACAGCTTTCTTT
TRBV11-1,TRBJ1-6,14,.,.,CATRRGQDNPPLHF,TGTGCCACCCGTAGAGGGCAGGATAACCCACCCCTCCACTTT
TRBV19,TRBJ2-3,14,.,TRBD1,CASSMGQGTDTQYF,TGTGCCAGTAGTATGGGACAGGGAACAGATACGCAGTATTTT
TRBV19,TRBJ1-2,12,.,.,CASMQGPYGYTF,TGTGCCAGTATGCAGGGCCCCTATGGCTACACCTTC
TRBV6-6,TRBJ2-5,12,.,.,CASSYIPETQYF,TGTGCCAGCAGTTACATTCCGGAGACCCAGTACTTC
TRBV4-1,TRBJ2-4,15,.,.,CASSQESRSNSIQYF,TGCGCCAGCAGCCAAGAGTCCAGGTCCAATAGCATTCAGTACTTC
TRBV10-2,TRBJ1-1,18,.,.,CASSESNRVSKMNTEAFF,TGCGCCAGCAGTGAGTCGAACCGGGTTTCGAAAATGAACACTGAAGCTTTCTTT
TRBV10-3,TRBJ1-2,15,.,TRBD1,CAISEPGQGVDGYTF,TGTGCCATCAGTGAGCCGGGACAGGGTGTTGATGGCTACACCTTC
TRBV5-1,TRBJ2-7,16,.,TRBD1,CASSWKTTGNSYEQYF,TGCGCCAGCAGCTGGAAAACGACAGGGAATTCCTACGAGCAGTACTTC
TRBV4-1,TRBJ2-5,17,.,TRBD2,CASSQGLAGVVVETQYF,TGCGCCAGCAGCCAGGGACTAGCGGGAGTTGTGGTTGAGACCCAGTACTTC